These 15 T cell receptor beta chains share one sample of origin, sequenced in a study of control samples from healthy donors and cancer patients. Using immunoSEQ multiplex PCR, the repertoire was profiled, and TCRdb retains in-frame clones only, with some absent. Of 100,000 to 150,000 clones in the sample, approximately 90% were seen once. Sample: blood. The receptors stem from a young man in good health.

The chain combines TRBV7-3 with TRBJ2-5; a weak D match, TRBD1 (6 bases). CDR1 SGHTA and CDR2 FQGTGA come from the germline V gene. Trimming pared 6 bases from V and 7 bases from J, leaving 15 bases between. CDR3 length: 13 residues. CDR3 sequence reads: CASSSDRGVTQYF. The CDR3 bases are TGTGCCAGCAGTTCGGACAGAGGGGTGACCCAGTACTTC.

The V gene is TRBV6-5, the J gene TRBJ2-6, with D possibly matching TRBD2 (5 bases). CDR1 and CDR2 (germline): MNHEY, SVGAGI. The CDR3 loop spans 15 amino acids. Trimming stripped 6 bases from V and 2 bases from J, with 11 bases between. The CDR3 sequence is CASRTEGAGANVLTF. CDR3 DNA sequence: TGTGCCAGCAGAACCGAGGGCGCTGGGGCCAACGTCCTGACTTTC.

This clone was recorded a few times. The genes are TRBV2 and TRBJ2-1; D is unclear. V was clipped by 2 bases and J by 5 bases, with 7 bases between them. The CDR3 totals 13 residues. Per the germline V gene, CDR1 is SNHLY and CDR2 is FYNNEI. The CDR3 sequence: CASSEYRDNEQFF. The CDR3 nucleotides read TGTGCCAGCAGTGAATACAGAGACAATGAGCAGTTCTTC. Full variable domain (rest looked up from reference TRBV2 and TRBJ2-1): EPEVTQTPSHQVTQMGQEVILRCVPISNHLYFYWYRQILGQKVEFLVSFYNNEISEKSEIFDDQFSVERPDGSNFTLKIRSTKLEDSAMYFCASSEYRDNEQFFGPGTRLTVL.

The CDR3 nucleotides are TGTGCCAGTAGTTCGGGACAGGCGGCGAATGGGTCACCCCTCCACTTT. Its protein product is CASSSGQAANGSPLHF. The J gene is TRBJ1-6, the V gene TRBV19, with TRBD1 identical over 8 bases. Germline assignment: CDR1 LNHDA and CDR2 SQIVND (reference sequence). Unmatched junction bases numbered 13, after V lost 5 bases and J lost 10 bases. The CDR3 loop spans 16 amino acids.

In nucleotides, the CDR3 is TGTGCCAGCAGACGGACAGGTCGGAACACTGAAGCTTTCTTT. Translation gives CASRRTGRNTEAFF. The V gene is TRBV5-6, the J gene TRBJ1-1; 7 bases are shared with TRBD1. The CDR3 contains 14 residues. The junction had 5 bases not matched to a gene; V was cut back by 5 bases and J by 1 base. From germline, CDR1 is SGHDT and CDR2 YYEEEE.

The V gene is TRBV9, the J gene TRBJ2-6; D unresolved. The CDR3 is 14 amino acids. With 3 bases removed from V and 0 bases from J, the gap between germline ends came to 4 bases. Per the germline V gene, CDR1 is SGDLS and CDR2 is YYNGEE. CDR3 bases: TGTGCCAGCAGCGAGGGCTCTGGGGCCAACGTCCTGACTTTC. Translation gives CASSEGSGANVLTF.

This sequence joins TRBV28 and TRBJ1-2; D remains unclear. Trimming took 6 bases from V and 9 from J, leaving 20 bases between them. The germline V gene has CDR1 MDHEN and CDR2 SYDVKM. The CDR3 sequence is 14 residues long. Written as DNA, the CDR3 is TGTGCCAGCAGGGCCGGTGGGAGCTCTATCAGCTACACCTTC. This encodes CASRAGGSSISYTF.

In this sample, this clone turned up once. The chain employs TRBV2 and TRBJ1-1; D uncertain. Germline V lookup: CDR1 SNHLY, CDR2 FYNNEI. Trimming cost V 5 bases and J 2 bases, with 3 bases left between them. This CDR3 is built from 11 residues. CDR3 sequence reads: CASSPNTEAFF. The CDR3 DNA reads TGTGCCAGCAGTCCAAACACTGAAGCTTTCTTT.

This clone showed up many times. The genes are TRBV6-4 and TRBJ2-3; 10 bases match TRBD1. Germline loops: CDR1 MRHNA, CDR2 SNTAGT. CDR3 size: 15 residues. After removal of 4 bases from V and 1 base from J, the junction contained 2 bases not matched to a gene. CDR3 bases: TGTGCCAGCAGTGCCGGGACAGGGGGCACAGATACGCAGTATTTT. Translation gives CASSAGTGGTDTQYF.

The rearrangement links TRBV18 to TRBJ1-1; D is uncertain. V dropped 1 base and J dropped 6 bases, with 9 bases sitting between them. CDR3 length: 13 amino acids. Germline V gene sequence: CDR1 KGHSH, CDR2 LQKENI. The CDR3 here is CASSPRYWAEAFF. CDR3 nucleotide sequence: TGTGCCAGCTCACCACGATACTGGGCTGAAGCTTTCTTT.

This clone appeared a single time. The chain couples TRBV6-2 or TRBV6-3 to TRBJ2-1; maybe TRBD1 (5 bases). Between the trimmed V and J ends, which lost 6 bases and 2 bases, there was a span of 17 bases. This CDR3 has 16 amino acids. CDR1 and CDR2 (germline): MNHEY, SVGEGT. The CDR3 sequence: CASSRTGPRTYNEQFF. CDR3 in DNA: TGTGCCAGCAGCCGCACAGGTCCTCGAACCTACAATGAGCAGTTCTTC.

This sequence joins TRBV15 and TRBJ2-5, with D unclear. Germline V gene data show CDR1 as LNHNV and CDR2 as YYDKDF (reference sequence). This CDR3 is built from 14 residues. The V end lost 0 bases, the J end lost 4 bases, and 9 bases lay between the germline ends. CDR3 loop: CATSRDPGGETQYF. The CDR3 bases are TGTGCCACCAGCAGAGATCCGGGCGGAGAGACCCAGTACTTC.

The chain carries TRBV5-4 and TRBJ2-1; TRBD2 agrees at 12 bases. Germline CDR1 reads SGHNT; CDR2 reads YYREEE (reference sequence). The junction had 3 bases not matched to a gene; V was cut back by 4 bases and J by 4 bases. The CDR3 contains 15 residues. The CDR3 reads CASSVGTSGYNEQFF. CDR3 nucleotides: TGTGCCAGCAGCGTCGGGACTAGCGGGTACAATGAGCAGTTCTTC.

The chain joins TRBV29-1 to TRBJ1-2, with D unresolved. The CDR3 sequence is 16 residues long. V lost 3 bases and J 0 bases, leaving 17 bases between the germline ends. Looked up from germline, CDR1 is SQVTM and CDR2 is ANQGSEA. The CDR3 is CSVEVFFGQANYGYTF. In DNA form, the CDR3 reads TGCAGCGTTGAGGTTTTTTTTGGGCAGGCTAACTATGGCTACACCTTC.

This clone was counted a single time. The chain carries TRBV27 and TRBJ1-4; D uncertain. Trimming left V 8 bases short and J 8 bases short, with 15 bases between. The CDR3 has 13 amino acids. Germline lookup yields CDR1 MNHEY and CDR2 SMNVEV (reference sequence). As DNA, the CDR3 is TGTGCCAGCGCTACCCCTCACCGGGAAAAACTGTTTTTT. Its translation: CASATPHREKLFF.